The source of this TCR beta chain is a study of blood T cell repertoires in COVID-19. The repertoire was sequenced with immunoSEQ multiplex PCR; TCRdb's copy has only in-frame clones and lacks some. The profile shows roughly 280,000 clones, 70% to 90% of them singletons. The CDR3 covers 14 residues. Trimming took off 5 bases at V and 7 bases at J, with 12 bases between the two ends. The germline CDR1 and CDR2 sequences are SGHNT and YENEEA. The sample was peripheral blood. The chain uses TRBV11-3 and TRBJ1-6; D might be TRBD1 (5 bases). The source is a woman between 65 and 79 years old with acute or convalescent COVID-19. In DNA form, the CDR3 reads TGTGCCAGCAGCCCGGGGGGGGTGAATTCACCCCTCCACTTT. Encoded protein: CASSPGGVNSPLHF.